This paragraph covers one TCR beta chain sequence. The data were taken from a study of a mutant IDH1 vaccine in newly diagnosed glioma. Germline loops: CDR1 MNHNY, CDR2 SVGAGI (reference sequence). The CDR3 is 15 residues long. Trimming left V 7 bases short and J 5 bases short, with 20 bases between. Profiled with immunoSEQ multiplex PCR; TCRdb holds only in-frame clones, not every one. This table has tens of thousands of clones, about 86% appearing once. Regarding time point: baseline, week 1 (first vaccination visit). As for treatment: pre-vaccination baseline after standard-of-care therapy. Donors had new IDH1-mutant astrocytomas of WHO grade 3 or 4 (ATRX-lost).

The source material was PBMCs, sampled from a glioma patient treated with radiotherapy, temozolomide or both. The receptor's source is a man under 40 with glioma. V usage is TRBV6-6 and J usage is TRBJ1-2; weak D call: TRBD1 (5 bases). The CDR3 sequence: CASMARVDGTYGYTF. The DNA for the CDR3 is TGTGCCAGCATGGCCAGGGTCGATGGAACTTATGGCTACACCTTC.